The next 21 T cell receptor beta chains were all read from a single sample in a study of cytomegalovirus exposure and HLA in healthy donors. Assay: immunoSEQ multiplex PCR; the TCRdb copy retains only in-frame clones and omits some. This sample has 90,000 to 100,000 clones; 70% to 90% occur once, and the top ten carry 3% to 4.5%. Sequenced sample: PBMCs. The origin of the receptors is a woman in her thirties in good health and CMV-seronegative.

This clone was detected once. This chain joins TRBV28 and TRBJ1-5; D not resolved. Germline V gene sequence: CDR1 MDHEN, CDR2 SYDVKM. The germline V and J ends were trimmed by 8 bases and 3 bases, with 11 bases remaining between them. The length of the CDR3 is 13 residues. This chain's CDR3 is CASRGPYNQPQHF. DNA of the CDR3: TGTGCCAGCCGAGGCCCCTACAATCAGCCCCAGCATTTT.

The chain has TRBV19 and TRBJ2-7; no clear D. The CDR3 covers 13 residues. Trimming pared 0 bases from V and 6 bases from J, leaving 9 bases between. Germline CDR1 and CDR2: LNHDA and SQIVND (reference sequence). CDR3 region: CASSIDRSGEQYF. CDR3 sequence (DNA): TGTGCCAGTAGTATAGATAGGTCGGGCGAGCAGTACTTC.

The rearrangement links TRBV18 to TRBJ2-3; 9 positions match TRBD1. With 0 bases clipped from V and 4 bases from J, the junction kept 2 bases outside the gene matches. CDR1 and CDR2 (germline): KGHSH, LQKENI. This CDR3 region has 15 residues. CDR3: CASSPPGQGPDTQYF. The CDR3 nucleotides are TGTGCCAGCTCACCACCGGGACAGGGACCAGATACGCAGTATTTT.

The chain has TRBV5-6 and TRBJ1-5, with TRBD1 as a possible D gene (6 bases). The CDR3 runs to 15 residues. CDR1 and CDR2 from the germline V gene are SGHDT and YYEEEE. Trimming cost V 2 bases and J 7 bases, with 16 bases left between them. CDR3 sequence: CASSLRGGVKQPQHF. As DNA, the CDR3 is TGTGCCAGCAGCTTAAGAGGGGGAGTAAAACAGCCCCAGCATTTT.

The chain joins TRBV7-4 to TRBJ1-1, with TRBD1 matching over 12 bases. Trimming at V came to 3 bases and at J to 8 bases, leaving 4 bases not matched to a gene. In germline, CDR1 is SGHVT, CDR2 SQSDAQ. The CDR3 spans 14 residues. The CDR3, as DNA: TGTGCCAGCAGCTTCATGGGACAGGGGGCGGAAGCTTTCTTT. Translating it yields CASSFMGQGAEAFF.

This chain links TRBV21-1 with TRBJ1-6. TRBV21-1 is labeled a pseudogene. CDR3 length: 16 residues. This CDR3 reads CASSTWSGEDNSPLHF. CDR3 DNA: TGTGCCAGCAGCACCTGGTCCGGAGAAGATAATTCACCCCTCCACTTT.

The rearrangement uses TRBV5-8 and TRBJ1-5; D gene ambiguous. Trimming removed 4 bases from V and 2 bases from J, with 19 bases in between. The germline CDR1 and CDR2 sequences are SGHTS and YDEGEE. The CDR3 length is 17 residues. The CDR3 loop reads CASSPVGRTGGNQPQHF. The CDR3, as DNA: TGTGCCAGCAGCCCCGTGGGCAGGACTGGTGGCAATCAGCCCCAGCATTTT.

The chain links TRBV11-2 to TRBJ2-7; perhaps TRBD2 as D (6 bases). Trimming left V 5 bases short and J 2 bases short, with 19 bases between. This CDR3 has 16 residues. Germline V gene sequence: CDR1 SGHAT, CDR2 FQNNGV. The CDR3 sequence is CASSPRIGSGAYEQYF. CDR3 DNA sequence: TGTGCCAGCAGCCCTCGGATAGGGTCGGGGGCCTACGAGCAGTACTTC.

This chain joins TRBV29-1 and TRBJ2-7; weak D call: TRBD2 (6 bases). CDR3 length: 16 residues. V shed 7 bases and J shed 5 bases, with 27 bases lying between them. Germline CDR1 and CDR2: SQVTM and ANQGSEA. The CDR3 sequence is CSANTAYRTRRDEQYF. CDR3 in DNA: TGCAGCGCGAACACGGCGTACAGGACACGGAGGGACGAGCAGTACTTC.

The rearrangement links TRBV6-5 to TRBJ1-5; the D gene is possibly TRBD1 (5 bases). The germline CDR1 and CDR2 sequences are MNHEY and SVGAGI. V lost 6 bases to trimming and J lost 1 base, with 13 bases between them. This CDR3 has 15 amino acids. The CDR3 sequence is CASRPGYSSNQPQHF. CDR3 bases: TGTGCCAGCAGACCAGGGTATTCAAGCAATCAGCCCCAGCATTTT.

The chain has TRBV5-1 and TRBJ2-7, with D tentatively TRBD1 (6 bases). Germline V gene data show CDR1 as SGHRS and CDR2 as YFSETQ. This CDR3 region has 15 residues. V lost 5 bases, J lost 0 bases, and 15 bases lay in between. The CDR3, as DNA: TGCGCCAGCAGAACAGGGCAAAGTCGCTCCTACGAGCAGTACTTC. As protein: CASRTGQSRSYEQYF. Full variable domain (outside the CDR3, taken from reference TRBV5-1 and TRBJ2-7): KAGVTQTPRYLIKTRGQQVTLSCSPISGHRSVSWYQQTPGQGLQFLFEYFSETQRNKGNFPGRFSGRQFSNSRSEMNVSTLELGDSALYLCASRTGQSRSYEQYFGPGTRLTVT.

This rearrangement joins TRBV14 to TRBJ1-5; 8 bases agree with TRBD1. Trimming at V came to 1 base and at J to 7 bases, leaving 0 bases not matched to a gene. Germline-derived CDR1 and CDR2 are SGHDN and FVKESK. The CDR3 is 13 residues long. The CDR3 region is CASSQAGGQPQHF. The CDR3 region has the DNA TGTGCCAGCAGCCAAGCAGGGGGCCAGCCCCAGCATTTT.

This rearrangement joins TRBV6-5 to TRBJ1-1; D unresolved. This CDR3 is 13 amino acids long. V was shortened by 2 bases and J by 6 bases, with 10 bases between the two germline ends. Germline V gene sequence: CDR1 MNHEY, CDR2 SVGAGI. The CDR3 here is CASSYLRESEAFF. The DNA of the CDR3 is TGTGCCAGCAGTTACCTACGGGAATCTGAAGCTTTCTTT.

V gene TRBV7-3 combines with J gene TRBJ2-7, with D perhaps TRBD1 (6 bases). Germline CDR1 is SGHTA and CDR2 is FQGTGA. Between the trimmed V and J ends, which lost 5 bases and 6 bases, there was a span of 17 bases. This CDR3 has 14 residues. CDR3 in amino acids: CASSPEVGAPEQYF. The CDR3 DNA is TGTGCCAGCAGCCCCGAAGTGGGGGCTCCCGAGCAGTACTTC.

This chain links TRBV29-1 with TRBJ2-3; 8 bases fit TRBD2. Trimming cost V 1 base and J 10 bases; bases outside gene matches: 4. The CDR3 loop spans 12 amino acids. CDR1 and CDR2 (germline): SQVTM, ANQGSEA. This CDR3 reads CSVEGPGGPQYF. The CDR3, as DNA: TGCAGCGTTGAAGGACCGGGGGGGCCGCAGTATTTT.

The V and J genes are TRBV5-4 and TRBJ2-3; 10 bases agree with TRBD2. The CDR3 extends over 16 amino acids. The J segment lost 7 bases and the V segment lost 3 bases, leaving 11 bases of the junction unmatched. Germline loops: CDR1 SGHNT, CDR2 YYREEE (reference sequence). In nucleotides, the CDR3 is TGTGCCAGCAGCTACCGTCAAGCGGGAGGGTCAAATACGCAGTATTTT. Translation: CASSYRQAGGSNTQYF.

J is TRBJ2-1 and V is TRBV18, with 8 bases fitting TRBD2. CDR1 is KGHSH, CDR2 LQKENI, per germline. The V and J ends lost 3 bases and 5 bases, in that order; junction bases with no gene match: 6. The CDR3 loop spans 15 amino acids. The CDR3 region is CASSPAGGQNNEQFF. The CDR3, as DNA: TGTGCCAGCTCACCCGCGGGGGGCCAAAACAATGAGCAGTTCTTC.

The chain couples TRBV5-1 to TRBJ2-7; 8 nucleotides match TRBD2. The CDR3 has 15 amino acids. The germline gives CDR1 SGHRS, CDR2 YFSETQ. The trim removed 0 bases at V and 6 bases at J, leaving 8 bases unmatched. The CDR3 DNA is TGCGCCAGCAGCTTGGACTCGGGGGGGAATTCCGAGCAGTACTTC. Translating gives CASSLDSGGNSEQYF. The variable domain in full, completed from reference TRBV5-1 and TRBJ2-7, reads KAGVTQTPRYLIKTRGQQVTLSCSPISGHRSVSWYQQTPGQGLQFLFEYFSETQRNKGNFPGRFSGRQFSNSRSEMNVSTLELGDSALYLCASSLDSGGNSEQYFGPGTRLTVT.

This chain uses TRBV6-5 with TRBJ2-7; D may be TRBD2 (6 bases). V was trimmed by 5 bases and J by 0 bases, leaving 11 bases between them. The CDR3 covers 14 residues. Germline lookup yields CDR1 MNHEY and CDR2 SVGAGI. In DNA, the CDR3 is TGTGCCAGCAGTATGAGGGACTCCTCCTACGAGCAGTACTTC. Protein sequence: CASSMRDSSYEQYF.

This clone is a singleton in its sample. The gene calls are TRBV19 and TRBJ1-1, with D perhaps matching TRBD1 (6 bases). The germline V gene encodes CDR1 LNHDA and CDR2 SQIVND (reference sequence). V lost 7 bases, J lost 2 bases, and 11 bases lay in between. The CDR3 spans 13 residues. The CDR3 nucleotides read TGTGCCAGTAATGGCAGGGGAAACACTGAAGCTTTCTTT. The encoded protein is CASNGRGNTEAFF.

The chain couples TRBV5-1 to TRBJ2-7; 9 bases match TRBD1. V lost 4 bases to trimming and J lost 4 bases; unmatched junction nucleotides: 9. Germline V lookup: CDR1 SGHRS, CDR2 YFSETQ. The CDR3 sequence is 15 residues long. The CDR3 bases are TGCGCCAGCAGCCCACGAGCACAGGGGGCTTACGAGCAGTACTTC. Protein: CASSPRAQGAYEQYF.